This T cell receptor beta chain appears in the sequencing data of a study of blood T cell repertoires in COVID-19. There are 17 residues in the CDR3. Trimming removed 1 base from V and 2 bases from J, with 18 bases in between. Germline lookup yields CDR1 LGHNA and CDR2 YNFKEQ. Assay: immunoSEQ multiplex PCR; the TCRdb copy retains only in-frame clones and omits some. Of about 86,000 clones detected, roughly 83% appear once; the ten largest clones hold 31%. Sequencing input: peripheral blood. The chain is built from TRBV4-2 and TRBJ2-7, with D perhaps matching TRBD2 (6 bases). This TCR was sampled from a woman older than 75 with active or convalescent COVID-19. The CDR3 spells CASSQVGAVAAPYEQYF. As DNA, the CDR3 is TGTGCCAGCAGCCAAGTTGGCGCGGTAGCGGCACCCTACGAGCAGTACTTC.